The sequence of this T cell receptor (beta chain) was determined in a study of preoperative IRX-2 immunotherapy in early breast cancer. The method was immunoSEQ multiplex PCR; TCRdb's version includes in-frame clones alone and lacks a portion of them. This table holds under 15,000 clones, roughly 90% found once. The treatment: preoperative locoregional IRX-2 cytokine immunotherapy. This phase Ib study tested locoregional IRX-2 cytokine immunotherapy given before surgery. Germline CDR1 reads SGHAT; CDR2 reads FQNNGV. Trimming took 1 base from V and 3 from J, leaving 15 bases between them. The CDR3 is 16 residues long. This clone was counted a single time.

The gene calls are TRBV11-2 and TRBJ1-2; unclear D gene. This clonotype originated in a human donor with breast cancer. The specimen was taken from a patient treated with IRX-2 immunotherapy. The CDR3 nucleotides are TGTGCCAGCAGCTTAGGAGGAGGGAGGGCTGACTATGGCTACACCTTC. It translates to CASSLGGGRADYGYTF.